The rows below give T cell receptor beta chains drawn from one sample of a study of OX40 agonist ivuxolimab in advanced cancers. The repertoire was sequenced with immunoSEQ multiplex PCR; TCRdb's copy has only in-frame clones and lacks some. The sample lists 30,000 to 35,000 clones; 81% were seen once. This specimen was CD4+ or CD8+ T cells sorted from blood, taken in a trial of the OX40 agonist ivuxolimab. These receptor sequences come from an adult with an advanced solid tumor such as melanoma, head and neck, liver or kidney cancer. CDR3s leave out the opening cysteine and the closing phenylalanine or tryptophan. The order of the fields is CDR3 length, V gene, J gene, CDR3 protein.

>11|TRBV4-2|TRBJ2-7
ASSQVGGDSRH
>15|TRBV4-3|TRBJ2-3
ASSQILAERLTDTQY
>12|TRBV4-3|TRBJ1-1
ASSLNFGVPEAF
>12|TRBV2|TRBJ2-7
ASSILNTDYEQY
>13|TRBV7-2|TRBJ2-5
ASSLDRHYQETQY
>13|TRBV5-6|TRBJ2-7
ASSFGGRASYEQY
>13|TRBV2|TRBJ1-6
ASTQGPDRNPPLH
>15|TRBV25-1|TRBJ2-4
ASSEWGLGLTKNIQY
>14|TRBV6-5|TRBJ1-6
ASSYNDSSYNSPLH
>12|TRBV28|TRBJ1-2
ASSLPGTGNGYT
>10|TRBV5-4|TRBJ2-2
ASSPDTGELF
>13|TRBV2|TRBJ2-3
ASSVSGASVDTQY
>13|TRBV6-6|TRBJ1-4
ASSYLLDSNEKLF
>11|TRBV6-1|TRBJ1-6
ASSDRGSAPLH
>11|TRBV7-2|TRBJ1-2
ASSTAGSHGYT
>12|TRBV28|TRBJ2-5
ASSPRRSLGTQY
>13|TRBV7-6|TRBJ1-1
ASSLLAGTSTEAF
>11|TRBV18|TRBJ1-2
ASSPRRGDGYT
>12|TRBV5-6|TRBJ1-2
ASSFRQGAYGYT
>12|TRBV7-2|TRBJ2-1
ASSFLDSYNEQF
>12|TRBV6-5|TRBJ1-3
ASSYGDSGNTIY
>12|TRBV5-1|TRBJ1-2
ASSGQGLNYGYT
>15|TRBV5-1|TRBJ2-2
ASSPPSTAANTGELF
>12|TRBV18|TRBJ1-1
ASSIGGVYTEAF
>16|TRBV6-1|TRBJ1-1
ASSEAVATWVLNTEAF
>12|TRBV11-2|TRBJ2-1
ASSLDRAGNEQF
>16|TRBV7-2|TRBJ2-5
ASSLGEDGTSGRETQY
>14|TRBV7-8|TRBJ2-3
ASSHRLAGRTDTQY
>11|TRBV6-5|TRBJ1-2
ASSNTGNYGYT
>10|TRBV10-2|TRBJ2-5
ATEGYRETQY
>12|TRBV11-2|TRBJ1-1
ASSPRQGNTEAF